The 29 T cell receptor beta chains in this list originate from one sample, sequenced in a study of metastatic and nonmetastatic thyroid tumors. TCRdb recomputed clones from the PCR reads via MiXCR. The sample has 15,000 to 25,000 clones; about a quarter are singletons. All patients reached thyroid surgery having received no treatment beforehand. Sequenced input: blood. Receptors originate from a male donor with papillary thyroid cancer or a benign thyroid nodule (not recorded which). Some clones in this sample may be carry-over from other donors' samples.

This clone has a handful of counts. V gene TRBV6-1 combines with J gene TRBJ1-2, with D uncertain. Trimming took 1 base from V and 3 from J, leaving 6 bases between them. In germline, CDR1 is MNHNS, CDR2 SASEGT. This CDR3 is 13 amino acids long. The CDR3 is CASSEGGHYGYTF. CDR3 sequence (DNA): TGTGCCAGCAGTGAAGGAGGCCACTATGGCTACACCTTC.

This clone occurred many times. This chain links TRBV5-6 with TRBJ2-5; TRBD2 might be the D (6 bases). CDR1 is SGHDT, CDR2 YYEEEE, per germline. V lost 4 bases, J lost 3 bases, and 13 bases lay in between. CDR3 size: 14 residues. CDR3 coding DNA: TGTGCCAGCAGCCAGGTAGGGGAGGAAGAGACCCAGTACTTC. It yields the protein CASSQVGEEETQYF.

This clone was seen a few times. CDR3 in DNA: TGTGCCACTAACCGGGACCCAGTTATGCATGAGCAGTTCTTC. This sequence encodes CATNRDPVMHEQFF. The rearrangement uses TRBV28 and TRBJ2-1; D is possibly TRBD1 or TRBD2 (5 bases each). V was clipped by 10 bases and J by 8 bases, with 21 bases between them. CDR3 size: 14 residues. CDR1 and CDR2 (germline): MDHEN, SYDVKM.

The chain uses TRBV5-6 and TRBJ2-7; TRBD2 aligns across 10 bases. The CDR3 is made up of 16 amino acids. CDR1 and CDR2 (germline): SGHDT, YYEEEE. Germline trimming cut 4 bases from V and 3 bases from J; bases unmatched to any gene: 10. CDR3 sequence (DNA): TGTGCCAGCAGCCGTCCCTCTAGCGGGAGAAGCTACGAGCAGTACTTC. As protein: CASSRPSSGRSYEQYF. The full variable domain, rest sourced from reference TRBV5-6 and TRBJ2-7, is DAGVTQSPTHLIKTRGQQVTLRCSPKSGHDTVSWYQQALGQGPQFIFQYYEEEERQRGNFPDRFSGHQFPNYSSELNVNALLLGDSALYLCASSRPSSGRSYEQYFGPGTRLTVT.

A few counts support this clone. The chain is built from TRBV6-1 and TRBJ2-7; TRBD1 agrees at 7 bases. The CDR3 has 16 residues. Germline CDR1 MNHNS, CDR2 SASEGT. V was clipped by 5 bases and J by 2 bases; unmatched bases: 12. CDR3 region: CASSSAAGDRTYEQYF. The CDR3 DNA reads as TGTGCCAGCAGTAGTGCAGCCGGGGACAGAACCTACGAGCAGTACTTC.

This clone was detected only a few times. The rearrangement uses TRBV19 and TRBJ1-1; no reliable D call. V shed 7 bases and J shed 0 bases, with 9 bases lying between them. Germline lookup yields CDR1 LNHDA and CDR2 SQIVND (reference sequence). CDR3 length: 13 residues. The CDR3 DNA sequence: TGTGCCAGTACCCTCTACATGAACACTGAAGCTTTCTTT. Protein sequence: CASTLYMNTEAFF.

This rearrangement joins TRBV18 to TRBJ2-2; D unclear. Deletions cut 1 base from V and 4 bases from J, with 13 bases between. Germline CDR1 and CDR2: KGHSH and LQKENI. This CDR3 has 16 amino acids. The DNA for the CDR3 is TGTGCCAGCTCACCACGTTTAGGCGGTATCACCGGGGAGCTGTTTTTT. Translating gives CASSPRLGGITGELFF.

This clone has only a few counts. The chain joins TRBV20-1 to TRBJ1-6, with D possibly TRBD1 on 5 matching bases. The CDR3 totals 14 residues. V dropped 6 bases and J dropped 10 bases, with 19 bases sitting between them. Germline-derived CDR1 and CDR2 are DFQATT and SNEGSKA (reference sequence). CDR3 region: CSAEGRLGESPLHF. For the CDR3, the DNA is TGCAGTGCGGAGGGACGGCTTGGTGAGTCACCCCTCCACTTT.

This clone has at least ten counts. V and J are TRBV3-1 and TRBJ2-1; 13 bases agree with TRBD2. The CDR3 length is 15 residues. The germline V gene encodes CDR1 LGHDT and CDR2 YNNKEL (reference sequence). J gave up 9 bases and V 7 bases, and 9 bases lay outside the gene matches. This chain's CDR3 is CASTGVGLAGVEQFF. Here the CDR3 DNA reads TGTGCCAGCACCGGGGTAGGACTAGCGGGAGTTGAGCAGTTCTTC.

By sample fraction, this clone is medium-sized. This rearrangement joins TRBV12-3 or TRBV12-4 to TRBJ2-2; TRBD2 might be the D (6 bases). V lost 7 bases, J lost 6 bases, and 12 bases lay in between. This CDR3 comprises 13 residues. The CDR3: CASTGGGAGELFF. The CDR3 DNA reads as TGTGCCAGCACTGGCGGCGGGGCCGGGGAGCTGTTTTTT.

The V and J genes are TRBV11-1 and TRBJ2-1; D is perhaps TRBD1 or TRBD2 (5 bases each). CDR1 and CDR2 from the germline V gene are SGHAT and FQDESV (reference sequence). The ends were cut back, 2 bases at V and 2 bases at J, with 16 bases in the middle. The CDR3 covers 17 residues. The DNA for the CDR3 is TGTGCCAGCAGCTTAACCGGGACCCCTTGGGCCTACAATGAGCAGTTCTTC. Its protein product is CASSLTGTPWAYNEQFF. The entire variable domain, with the rest obtained from reference TRBV11-1 and TRBJ2-1, is as follows: EAEVAQSPRYKITEKSQAVAFWCDPISGHATLYWYRQILGQGPELLVQFQDESVVDDSQLPKDRFSAERLKGVDSTLKIQPAELGDSAMYLCASSLTGTPWAYNEQFFGPGTRLTVL.

At least ten counts were recorded for this clone. The chain links TRBV10-3 to TRBJ2-1; 7 bases agree with TRBD1. Per germline, CDR1 ENHRY and CDR2 SYGVKD. V was pared by 3 bases and J by 0 bases, with 8 bases of the junction left unmatched. The CDR3 is 17 amino acids. The CDR3 protein is CAISDRGRRSSYNEQFF. The CDR3 DNA reads TGTGCCATCAGTGATAGGGGGCGTAGAAGCTCCTACAATGAGCAGTTCTTC.

The gene calls are TRBV7-9 and TRBJ1-6, with 7 bases that match TRBD1. CDR3 size: 14 residues. Trimming took 5 bases from V and 12 from J; bases not matched to a gene: 10. Germline V lookup: CDR1 SEHNR, CDR2 FQNEAQ (reference sequence). The CDR3: CASSTPGQWQPLHF. The CDR3 DNA reads as TGTGCCAGCAGCACGCCGGGACAGTGGCAACCCCTCCACTTT.

This clone was recorded a few times. This rearrangement joins TRBV27 to TRBJ2-3; 7 bases align to TRBD2. J gave up 2 bases and V 2 bases, and 16 bases lay outside the gene matches. The germline gives CDR1 MNHEY, CDR2 SMNVEV (reference sequence). The CDR3 runs to 19 residues. CDR3 protein: CASSLGPERGVADTDTQYF. CDR3 nucleotides: TGTGCCAGCAGTTTAGGGCCCGAGCGGGGCGTAGCGGACACAGATACGCAGTATTTT.

By sample share, this clone is medium-sized. The rearrangement links TRBV20-1 to TRBJ2-3; 9 bases agree with TRBD2. This CDR3 is built from 14 residues. Germline CDR1 and CDR2: DFQATT and SNEGSKA (reference sequence). The J segment lost 5 bases and the V segment lost 2 bases, leaving 5 bases of the junction unmatched. CDR3 residues: CSARKVLAGDTQYF. The CDR3 bases are TGCAGTGCTAGAAAGGTACTAGCGGGAGATACGCAGTATTTT.

The CDR3 bases are TGCAGTGCTAGTCGGCCGGGGGCGAAGAATTCACCCCTCCACTTT. This sequence encodes CSASRPGAKNSPLHF. The chain couples TRBV20-1 to TRBJ1-6, with D possibly matching TRBD1 (6 bases). The germline V gene encodes CDR1 DFQATT and CDR2 SNEGSKA (reference sequence). V shed 3 bases and J shed 7 bases, with 16 bases lying between them. CDR3 length: 15 amino acids.

The V gene is TRBV11-1, the J gene TRBJ1-1; 9 bases match TRBD1. CDR1 is SGHAT, CDR2 FQDESV, per germline (reference sequence). The CDR3 loop spans 17 amino acids. Germline trimming cut 7 bases from V and 0 bases from J; bases unmatched to any gene: 12. CDR3 protein: CASTPKGQGFMNTEAFF. The CDR3 region has the DNA TGTGCCAGCACCCCGAAGGGACAGGGATTCATGAACACTGAAGCTTTCTTT.

A few counts support this clone. The chain has TRBV6-2 or TRBV6-3 and TRBJ1-2, with TRBD1 identical over 8 bases. V lost 2 bases and J lost 7; bases outside the gene matches: 6. Looked up from germline, CDR1 is MNHEY and CDR2 is SVGEGT. There are 14 residues in the CDR3. The chain's CDR3 is CASSYPTGGSGYTF. In nucleotides, the CDR3 is TGTGCCAGCAGTTACCCTACAGGGGGTAGTGGCTACACCTTC.

This clone appeared many times. This chain uses TRBV3-1 with TRBJ2-5; 8 bases are shared with TRBD2. With V trimmed by 6 bases and J by 1 base, 7 bases remained unmatched. The CDR3 totals 15 residues. CDR1 is LGHDT, CDR2 YNNKEL, per germline (reference sequence). CDR3 residues: CASSPGLARQETQYF. CDR3 coding DNA: TGTGCCAGCAGTCCCGGACTAGCACGCCAAGAGACCCAGTACTTC.

The rearrangement links TRBV4-1 to TRBJ2-2; no firm D call. Per the germline V gene, CDR1 is MGHRA and CDR2 is YSYEKL. Trimming took 3 bases from V and 6 from J, leaving 8 bases between them. This CDR3 has 13 amino acids. The CDR3 sequence: CASSHLAAGELFF. CDR3 nucleotide sequence: TGCGCCAGCAGCCACCTGGCAGCCGGGGAGCTGTTTTTT.

This clone was counted a few times. CDR3 DNA: TGTGCCAGCAGTTCCGGGGAAACCGGGGAGCTGTTTTTT. Its protein is CASSSGETGELFF. The chain joins TRBV6-2 or TRBV6-3 to TRBJ2-2; weak D call: TRBD2 (5 bases). Trimming shortened V by 4 bases and J by 5 bases, and 8 bases separated the two germline ends. The CDR3 loop spans 13 amino acids. Germline V gives CDR1 MNHEY, CDR2 SVGEGT.

The J gene is TRBJ1-2, the V gene TRBV27; 10 bases map to TRBD1. The CDR3 sequence is 14 residues long. The germline gives CDR1 MNHEY, CDR2 SMNVEV (reference sequence). J gave up 3 bases and V 7 bases, and 5 bases lay outside the gene matches. The CDR3 sequence: CASTPTGGDYGYTF. The CDR3 DNA reads TGTGCCAGCACCCCGACAGGGGGCGACTATGGCTACACCTTC.

At least ten counts were recorded for this clone. V usage is TRBV6-2 or TRBV6-3 and J usage is TRBJ1-2; D gene unclear. Trimming took 2 bases from V and 0 from J, leaving 7 bases between them. The CDR3 spans 14 residues. Germline V gives CDR1 MNHEY, CDR2 SVGEGT. The DNA of the CDR3 is TGTGCCAGCAGTTACGGGTTCGCTAACTATGGCTACACCTTC. This gives the protein CASSYGFANYGYTF.

The chain recombines TRBV5-1 with TRBJ2-2; the D call may be TRBD1 or TRBD2 (5 bases each). CDR3 size: 18 residues. With 4 bases removed from V and 2 bases from J, the gap between germline ends came to 21 bases. Per germline, CDR1 SGHRS and CDR2 YFSETQ. The CDR3 DNA sequence: TGCGCCAGCAGCACTGGGACGCCCCTGAAATTTAACACCGGGGAGCTGTTTTTT. This codes for CASSTGTPLKFNTGELFF.

This clone counts as medium-sized (0.01 to 0.1%). V is TRBV6-4 and J is TRBJ2-3; tentatively, D is TRBD1 or TRBD2 (5 bases each). The CDR3 extends over 13 amino acids. CDR1 is MRHNA and CDR2 is SNTAGT in the germline V gene. The V end lost 3 bases, the J end lost 3 bases, and 7 bases lay between the germline ends. CDR3 bases: TGTGCCAGCAGTGAGGGACCGACAGATACGCAGTATTTT. This encodes CASSEGPTDTQYF.

This clone is labeled as medium-sized (0.01 to 0.1%). The chain uses TRBV6-2 or TRBV6-3 and TRBJ2-7, with TRBD2 as a possible D gene (6 bases). Germline assignment: CDR1 MNHEY and CDR2 SVGEGT. Trimming took off 8 bases at V and 3 bases at J, with 20 bases between the two ends. The CDR3 sequence is 15 residues long. Here the CDR3 reads CASRTIRGVSYEQYF. CDR3 coding DNA: TGTGCCAGCCGTACGATTCGCGGGGTTAGCTACGAGCAGTACTTC.

The chain recombines TRBV6-2 or TRBV6-3 with TRBJ2-7; tentatively, D is TRBD1 (6 bases). There are 15 residues in the CDR3. Germline-derived CDR1 and CDR2 are MNHEY and SVGEGT. Trimming removed 2 bases at V and 3 bases at J, with 14 bases between. CDR3 DNA sequence: TGTGCCAGCAGTTACGGGGGCGGACGGGACTACGAGCAGTACTTC. This encodes CASSYGGGRDYEQYF.

The V gene is TRBV18, the J gene TRBJ2-2; unclear D gene. Between the trimmed V and J ends, which lost 2 bases and 5 bases, there was a span of 6 bases. Germline lookup yields CDR1 KGHSH and CDR2 LQKENI. The CDR3 consists of 13 residues. CDR3 residues: CASSPTQTGELFF. In nucleotides, the CDR3 is TGTGCCAGCTCACCAACACAGACCGGGGAGCTGTTTTTT.

In this sample, this clone turned up many times. This sequence joins TRBV29-1 and TRBJ1-1, with D hard to call. Germline V gives CDR1 SQVTM, CDR2 ANQGSEA. Between the trimmed V and J ends, which lost 2 bases and 1 base, there was a span of 8 bases. The CDR3 is 13 amino acids. CDR3 nucleotide sequence: TGCAGCGTTGAACGGGCTCCGAACACTGAAGCTTTCTTT. Residues: CSVERAPNTEAFF.